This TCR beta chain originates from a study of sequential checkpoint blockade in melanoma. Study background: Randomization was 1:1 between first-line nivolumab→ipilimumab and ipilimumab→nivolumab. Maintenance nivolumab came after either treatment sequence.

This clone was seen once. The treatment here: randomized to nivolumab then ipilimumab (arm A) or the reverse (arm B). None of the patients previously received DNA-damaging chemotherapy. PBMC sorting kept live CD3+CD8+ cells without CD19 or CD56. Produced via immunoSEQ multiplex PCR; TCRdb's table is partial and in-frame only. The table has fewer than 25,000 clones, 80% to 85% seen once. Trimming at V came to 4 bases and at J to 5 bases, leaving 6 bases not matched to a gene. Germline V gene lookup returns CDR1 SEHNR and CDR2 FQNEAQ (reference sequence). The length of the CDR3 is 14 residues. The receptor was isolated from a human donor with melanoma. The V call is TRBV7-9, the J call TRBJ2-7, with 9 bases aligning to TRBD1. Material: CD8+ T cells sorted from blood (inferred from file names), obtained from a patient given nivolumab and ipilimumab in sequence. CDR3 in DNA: TGTGCCAGCAGCTCCCGGGACAGGGACCACGAGCAGTACTTC. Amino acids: CASSSRDRDHEQYF.